A single T cell receptor (beta chain) is shown here with its context. The clone's antigen remains unknown. No quality values exist for individual bases; no much larger clone is one base distant. Germline trimming amounts to 4 bases on V and 6 bases on J, with 6 as the count of junction bases outside the gene matches. The germline V gene sets CDR1 to SGHRS and CDR2 to YFSETQ. The CDR3 has 17 amino acids, counting the end cysteine and phenylalanine. CDR3 DNA is the only sequence kept; it has 51 bases, read in frame from the first base. The data stem from a study of blood T cell repertoires in COVID-19 (TCRdb year 2020). For the wider study: Samples covering the acute and convalescent phases of COVID-19 were provided by collaborators in the United States, Italy and Spain. HLA class I and class II types, where available, came from metadata supplied by the sample provider rather than from assay-based typing. The dataset comprised deeply sampled blood TCRbeta repertoires from subjects exposed to, actively infected with, or recovered from COVID-19. The samples were drawn from two sources: the first 160 participants of the ongoing ImmuneRACE study, and 1,200 or so subjects contributed by 6 global collaborators. Sample metadata almost always included a de-identified subject ID, COVID-19 status, age in years and sex. The repertoires were released in a freely available public database meant as a resource for research on the immune response to SARS-CoV-2. The material from the prospective study consisted of cDNA or gDNA derived from T cells, B-cell-depleted T cells, or PBMCs.

TCRbeta CDR3 regions were amplified from genomic DNA by means of the immunoSEQ Assay, a bias-controlled multiplex PCR. Per the authors' processing: The number of nucleated cells in each sample was estimated from the amplification of reference gene primers within the assay. Sequence reads were collapsed and filtered to measure the absolute abundance of every unique TCRbeta CDR3 rearrangement. For each sample, productive Simpson clonality was calculated as the square root of Simpson's diversity index across productive rearrangements. TCRdb provides this immuneACCESS table in a form limited to in-frame rearrangements. Some clones are lacking; in checked studies, under half of them reflect an unresolved V gene, and why the rest are absent is not known. D and trimming were read from the DNA, whereas the V and J calls and clone size are those reported in that table. The sample table contains approximately 290,000 clones; only one count was recorded for approximately 89% of them. Together, the top ten hold approximately 12% of the sample.

Whole blood was collected in K2EDTA tubes by collaborating institutions according to the institutions' own protocols. For TCRbeta analysis, collaborators shipped samples in one of three forms: frozen whole blood, isolated PBMCs, or DNA extracted from either of those sample types. General study outcomes and caveats: The amount of clinical and demographic metadata varied by source and participant and was provided uncurated.

The receptor was isolated from a woman aged 60-75 years with acute or convalescent COVID-19. Sequenced input: peripheral blood. The chain joins TRBV5-1 to TRBJ2-2, with 16 bases matching TRBD2. This receptor carries the CDR3 CASSAGLAGGPSGELFF. In nucleotides, the sequence is TGCGCCAGCAGCGCGGGACTAGCGGGAGGGCCTTCCGGGGAGCTGTTTTTT.